This TCR beta chain was recorded in a study of breast tumors, draining lymph nodes, adjacent tissues. Overall study results and limits: Most tumor T cells seemingly derive from lymph node, then expand in tumor. That most tumor T cells come from lymph nodes remained unproven.

TCRdb re-called the multiplex PCR reads through MiXCR, storing one row per CDR3 protein. The sample consists of about 140,000 distinct CDR3 sequences, about 30% of them appearing once. This CDR3 comprises 13 residues. CDR1 and CDR2 from the germline V gene are SGHRS and YFSETQ. Trimming cost V 4 bases and J 5 bases, with 12 bases left between them. Many counts were recorded for this clonotype. Its antigen is not known. The lymph nodes were axillary draining lymph nodes from breast cancer patients. The TCR sequence derives from a female donor with breast cancer. Some clones in this sample may be carry-over from other donors' samples. The sample taken for sequencing was axillary lymph node tissue. V gene TRBV5-1 combines with J gene TRBJ1-2; perhaps TRBD1 as D (6 bases). The CDR3 sequence: CASSPSGAYGYTF. The CDR3 nucleotides read TGCGCCAGCAGCCCCTCGGGGGCGTATGGCTACACCTTC.